The clone carrying this T cell receptor (beta chain) has only one observation. These data are taken from a study of blood T cell repertoires in COVID-19. Original handling: Using reference gene primer amplification, nucleated cell counts were estimated. Here immunoSEQ multiplex PCR was the method, and the copy in TCRdb shows in-frame clones only, minus some. That table gives V, J and clone size, and the DNA gave D and trimming. Of under 200,000 clones in the sample, 85% are singletons; the top ten hold almost 5%. The V segment lost 8 bases and the J segment 8 bases; nucleotides outside the gene matches: 11. Per germline, CDR1 LNHDA and CDR2 SQIVND (reference sequence). This CDR3 has 14 amino acids.

The TCR sequence derives from a woman of 80 years or more with acute or convalescent COVID-19. This chain connects TRBV19 to TRBJ1-2; 10 positions agree with TRBD1. Material for sequencing was peripheral blood. The CDR3 DNA sequence: TGTGCCAGTTCGACAGGGGGCGGACCCCTAGGCTACACCTTC. Its translation: CASSTGGGPLGYTF.